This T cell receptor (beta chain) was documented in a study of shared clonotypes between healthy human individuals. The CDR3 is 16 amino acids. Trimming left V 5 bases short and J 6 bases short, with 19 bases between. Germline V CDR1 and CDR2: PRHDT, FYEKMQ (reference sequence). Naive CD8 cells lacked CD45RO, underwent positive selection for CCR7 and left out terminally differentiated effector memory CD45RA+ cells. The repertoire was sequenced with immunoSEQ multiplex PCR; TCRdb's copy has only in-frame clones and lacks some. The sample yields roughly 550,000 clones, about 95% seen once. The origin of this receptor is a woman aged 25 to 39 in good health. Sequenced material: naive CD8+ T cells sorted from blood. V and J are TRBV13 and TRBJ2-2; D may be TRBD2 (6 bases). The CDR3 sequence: CASSGLAVGDPGELFF. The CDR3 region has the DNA TGTGCCAGCAGCGGCTTAGCGGTCGGAGATCCCGGGGAGCTGTTTTTT.